These 8 T cell receptor beta chains share one sample of origin, sequenced in a study of blood T cell repertoires in COVID-19. TCRdb's table, derived via immunoSEQ multiplex PCR, lists solely in-frame clones and lacks some. Of roughly 250,000 clones in the sample, approximately 86% were seen once. Sequencing was carried out using PBMCs or T cells enriched from blood (not recorded which). The receptors come from a woman in her fifties or sixties who had recovered from COVID-19.

Concerning this clone: At one end, the junction sequence differs from germline, possibly due to a read error. The chain couples TRBV7-7 to TRBJ2-5, with TRBD2 as a possible D gene (7 bases). CDR3 length: 15 residues. Germline CDR1 and CDR2: SSHAT and FNYEAQ (reference sequence). The CDR3 DNA is TGTGCTAGCAGCTTAGGTTACGGGGGGCTGGAGACCCAGTACTTC. The encoded protein is CASSLGYGGLETQYF.

The V call is TRBV7-9, the J call TRBJ2-7, with no clear D. Trimming took 1 base from V and 5 from J, leaving 12 bases between them. CDR3 length: 14 residues. Germline CDR1 SEHNR, CDR2 FQNEAQ (reference sequence). The CDR3 coding sequence is TGTGCCAGCAGCTTAGTCCCGGGTACTAACGAGCAGTACTTC. Its protein is CASSLVPGTNEQYF.

V and J are TRBV7-2 and TRBJ2-1; D is unclear. The CDR3 contains 12 residues. The V end lost 3 bases, the J end lost 7 bases, and 7 bases lay between the germline ends. CDR1 and CDR2 from the germline V gene are SGHTA and FQGNSA. CDR3 residues: CASSFIRNEQFF. The CDR3 bases are TGTGCCAGCAGCTTCATCAGAAATGAGCAGTTCTTC.

The chain uses TRBV4-1 and TRBJ2-7; 10 bases are a match to TRBD2. The CDR3 extends over 15 amino acids. Trimming at V came to 4 bases and at J to 2 bases, leaving 5 bases not matched to a gene. Germline CDR1 reads MGHRA; CDR2 reads YSYEKL. CDR3 in amino acids: CASSLSSGSPYEQYF. The DNA of the CDR3 is TGCGCCAGCAGCCTTTCTAGCGGGAGTCCCTACGAGCAGTACTTC.

The V gene is TRBV28, the J gene TRBJ1-6; unclear D gene. CDR1 MDHEN and CDR2 SYDVKM come from the germline V gene. V lost 5 bases to trimming and J lost 5 bases, with 13 bases between them. CDR3 length equals 15 residues. CDR3 sequence reads: CASSSGETDNSPLHF. In DNA form, the CDR3 reads TGTGCCAGCAGTAGCGGGGAAACGGATAATTCACCCCTCCACTTT.

V and J are TRBV5-1 and TRBJ1-1; D might be TRBD1 (6 bases). Looked up from germline, CDR1 is SGHRS and CDR2 is YFSETQ. The CDR3 covers 14 residues. Deletions cut 2 bases from V and 1 base from J, with 9 bases between. The CDR3 is CASSLGGGNTEAFF. As DNA, the CDR3 is TGCGCCAGCAGCTTAGGGGGTGGGAACACTGAAGCTTTCTTT.

V usage is TRBV3-1 (or the pseudogene TRBV3-2) and J usage is TRBJ2-5, with 9 bases matching TRBD2. In germline, CDR1 is LGHDT, CDR2 YNNKEL (reference sequence). This CDR3 region has 14 residues. V trimming: 8 bases; J trimming: 5 bases; junction bases outside the gene matches: 9. Written as DNA, the CDR3 is TGTGCCAGCCCGGAGGCTAGCGGGAAGGAGACCCAGTACTTC. It encodes CASPEASGKETQYF.

The chain couples TRBV4-3 to TRBJ1-5, with TRBD1 identical over 9 bases. V shed 3 bases, J shed 7 bases, and the junction held 10 bases outside the gene matches. The CDR3 sequence is 16 residues long. Per germline, CDR1 LGHNA and CDR2 YSLEER. CDR3 nucleotide sequence: TGCGCCAGCAGCCAGAACCTACAGGGGGCAAGGCAGCCCCAGCATTTT. Residues: CASSQNLQGARQPQHF.